The 14 T cell receptor beta chains in this list originate from one sample, sequenced in a study of blood T cell repertoires in COVID-19. Sequenced by immunoSEQ multiplex PCR; TCRdb stores in-frame clones only, minus some. This sample carries more than 110,000 clones, about 76% of them seen once, and the ten largest clones take approximately 14%. Input material: peripheral blood. Receptor source: a man at least 80 years old with acute or convalescent COVID-19.

The chain couples TRBV7-6 to TRBJ2-7, with 10 bases lining up with TRBD1. Per the germline V gene, CDR1 is SGHVS and CDR2 is FNYEAQ. This CDR3 contains 14 residues. The ends lost 4 bases at V and 4 bases at J; junction bases unmatched: 4. Written as DNA, the CDR3 is TGTGCCAGCAGCTCGACGGACAGGGGGTACGAGCAGTACTTC. Translation gives CASSSTDRGYEQYF.

This clone was counted between two and nine times. V and J are TRBV28 and TRBJ1-5, with 11 nucleotides matching TRBD1. In germline, CDR1 is MDHEN, CDR2 SYDVKM. This CDR3 spans 16 amino acids. J gave up 2 bases and V 5 bases, and 5 bases lay outside the gene matches. The CDR3 nucleotides read TGTGCCAGCAGTGTACCGGGACAGGGGGGCAATCAGCCCCAGCATTTT. Translated, it gives CASSVPGQGGNQPQHF.

This clone has just a few counts. This sequence joins TRBV7-3 and TRBJ1-1; D uncertain. This CDR3 region has 12 residues. Trimming shortened V by 5 bases and J by 4 bases, and 8 bases separated the two germline ends. Germline CDR1 SGHTA, CDR2 FQGTGA. CDR3 in amino acids: CASSVAGTEAFF. The CDR3 DNA sequence: TGTGCCAGCAGCGTCGCGGGCACTGAAGCTTTCTTT.

The chain recombines TRBV25-1 with TRBJ2-5; D not certain. Trimming stripped 1 base from V and 5 bases from J, with 8 bases between. Germline CDR1 reads MGHDK; CDR2 reads SYGVNS. This CDR3 contains 13 residues. The CDR3 DNA sequence: TGTGCCAGCAGTGAATCAACAGACGAGACCCAGTACTTC. Amino acids: CASSESTDETQYF.

The V call is TRBV11-2, the J call TRBJ2-7, with TRBD1 matching over 8 bases. CDR1 and CDR2 (germline): SGHAT, FQNNGV. The CDR3 totals 15 residues. The trim removed 1 base at V and 3 bases at J, leaving 5 bases unmatched. The CDR3 coding sequence is TGTGCCAGCAGCTTAGGGGACAGGACCAACTACGAGCAGTACTTC. The encoded protein is CASSLGDRTNYEQYF.

CDR3 DNA: TGTGCCAGCAGTAGAGAGATAGATACGCAGTATTTT. It codes for CASSREIDTQYF. The chain joins TRBV9 to TRBJ2-3; the D is unclear. V dropped 5 bases and J dropped 5 bases, with 9 bases sitting between them. The CDR3 is 12 residues long. Germline CDR1 SGDLS, CDR2 YYNGEE.

This clone has a single count. This CDR3 reads CASSLLGIGDTGELFF. CDR3 bases: TGCGCCAGCAGCTTGCTGGGGATCGGGGACACCGGGGAGCTGTTTTTT. The chain has TRBV5-1 and TRBJ2-2; TRBD2 is a possible D gene (5 bases). Germline CDR1 SGHRS, CDR2 YFSETQ. This CDR3 has 16 residues. V lost 1 base, J lost 3 bases, and 13 bases lay in between.

V gene TRBV2 combines with J gene TRBJ2-6; a possible D gene is TRBD2 (5 bases). Trimming left V 8 bases short and J 0 bases short, with 11 bases between. Germline V gives CDR1 SNHLY, CDR2 FYNNEI. The CDR3 contains 15 residues. This CDR3 is CASGSGLSGANVLTF. The CDR3, as DNA: TGTGCCAGCGGAAGCGGCCTCTCTGGGGCCAACGTCCTGACTTTC.

This clone was seen a few times. The V call is TRBV11-2, the J call TRBJ2-7, with D maybe TRBD1 (6 bases). The CDR3 consists of 14 residues. Trimming cost V 4 bases and J 4 bases, with 14 bases left between them. Per the germline V gene, CDR1 is SGHAT and CDR2 is FQNNGV. Here the CDR3 reads CASSWVRGWYEQYF. DNA of the CDR3: TGTGCCAGCAGCTGGGTCAGGGGTTGGTACGAGCAGTACTTC. Using reference TRBV11-2 and TRBJ2-7 for the parts outside the CDR3, the full variable domain is EAGVAQSPRYKIIEKRQSVAFWCNPISGHATLYWYQQILGQGPKLLIQFQNNGVVDDSQLPKDRFSAERLKGVDSTLKIQPAKLEDSAVYLCASSWVRGWYEQYFGPGTRLTVT.

This chain links TRBV5-6 with TRBJ1-2, with TRBD1 matching over 8 bases. V gave up 6 bases and J gave up 11 bases; unmatched junction bases: 9. The CDR3 has 12 residues. Looked up from germline, CDR1 is SGHDT and CDR2 is YYEEEE. Written as DNA, the CDR3 is TGTGCCAGCACCACGGACAGGGATCGGTACACCTTC. It translates to CASTTDRDRYTF.

The chain joins TRBV30 to TRBJ2-2; no definite D call. The CDR3 totals 13 residues. Germline V lookup: CDR1 GTSNPN, CDR2 SVGIG (reference sequence). Deletions cut 2 bases from V and 1 base from J, with 5 bases between. This CDR3 is CAWSTKNTGELFF. CDR3 DNA sequence: TGTGCCTGGAGTACAAAGAACACCGGGGAGCTGTTTTTT.

This clone appeared a few times. Other DNA sequences in this sample translate to the same CDR3. The genes are TRBV10-3 and TRBJ2-7; TRBD2 matches at 7 bases. This CDR3 spans 16 amino acids. Germline-derived CDR1 and CDR2 are ENHRY and SYGVKD. After removal of 2 bases from V and 0 bases from J, the junction contained 7 bases not matched to a gene. CDR3 DNA: TGTGCCATCAGTGAGGGGCTAGCGGACCTCTCCTACGAGCAGTACTTC. As protein: CAISEGLADLSYEQYF.

This clone was counted between two and nine times. The CDR3 coding sequence is TGTGCCAGCAGCCCGTCGGGACAGCACTTTGCCTATGGCTACACCTTC. Translating it yields CASSPSGQHFAYGYTF. The chain has TRBV5-8 and TRBJ1-2; 7 bases are a match to TRBD1. The trim removed 4 bases at V and 4 bases at J, leaving 13 bases unmatched. Germline V gives CDR1 SGHTS, CDR2 YDEGEE. CDR3 length: 16 residues.

V usage is TRBV9 and J usage is TRBJ2-2, with D possibly matching TRBD1 (5 bases). This CDR3 is built from 17 residues. Germline V CDR1 and CDR2: SGDLS, YYNGEE. V lost 0 bases and J lost 0, with 12 bases in between. The CDR3 here is CASSVGWQGANTGELFF. The CDR3 bases are TGTGCCAGCAGCGTAGGATGGCAGGGTGCGAACACCGGGGAGCTGTTTTTT.